This is a list of T cell receptor beta chains from one sample in a study of shared clonotypes between healthy human individuals. Clones were read by immunoSEQ multiplex PCR, and TCRdb kept only the in-frame ones, dropping some. The sample yields roughly 2.2 million clones, over 90% seen once. Sequenced sample: naive CD4+ T cells from PBMCs. These TCRs come from a young man in good health. Some clones in this sample may be carry-over from other donors' samples. CDR3s leave out the opening cysteine and the closing phenylalanine or tryptophan.

TRBJ2-2 | TRBV5-4 | ASSRGQGGAGELF
TRBJ1-1 | TRBV28 | ASRNGGATNTEAF
TRBJ2-7 | TRBV20-1 | SPQGAYEQY
TRBJ2-6 | TRBV5-6 | ASSFRVSGANVLT
TRBJ2-4 | TRBV6-1 | ASSEVGYNQGPLRD
TRBJ1-5 | TRBV5-8 | ASIRWQGRNQPQH
TRBJ1-6 | TRBV11-2 | ASSLRPGDSPLH
TRBJ1-1 | TRBV19 | ASTGQGAAEAF
TRBJ2-5 | TRBV7-9 | ASSSGLETQY
TRBJ2-2 | TRBV19 | ASSPLFTGNTGELF
TRBJ2-2 | TRBV7-6 | ASSRGAGELF
TRBJ2-5 | TRBV7-7 | ASSPLAGPEETQY
TRBJ2-7 | TRBV11-2 | ASSLSSGAPYEQY
TRBJ2-5 | TRBV6-5 | ASSPGETQY
TRBJ2-3 | TRBV2 | ASRVGGSTDTQY
TRBJ1-5 | TRBV6-5 | ASSSRDGNQPQH
TRBJ2-7 | TRBV4-3 | ASSQLPGQSYEQY
TRBJ1-2 | TRBV7-8 | ASSFRGSYGYT